This is a list of T cell receptor beta chains from one sample in a study of T cell clones after liver transplantation. Generated by immunoSEQ multiplex PCR, the TCRdb table keeps only in-frame clones and is missing some. The sample records some 80,000 clones, 80% to 90% being singletons. This specimen was CD4+ T cells from blood, taken around 50 months after liver transplant. Receptors were obtained from a human patient who received a liver transplant. Among the T cells, some may be from the graft donor. Each CDR3 is given with its conserved first and last residue. D genes are given only for firm matches. Size tells how often a clone was seen (once, few, many) or the class of an expanded clone, and some rows leave it out.

>TRBV11-2|TRBJ2-7|NA|NA
CASSSLFGEQYF
TGTGCCAGCAGCTCGCTCTTCGGCGAGCAGTACTTC
>TRBV6-6|TRBJ2-2|NA|NA
CASGLGDGNTGELFF
TGTGCCAGCGGGCTCGGAGACGGGAACACCGGGGAGCTGTTTTTT
>TRBV2|TRBJ1-5|few|TRBD1
CASSKRGQGGNQPQHF
TGTGCCAGCAGTAAACGCGGACAGGGAGGGAATCAGCCCCAGCATTTT
>TRBV30|TRBJ2-1|NA|TRBD2
CAWTTSGRFEQFF
TGTGCCTGGACGACCAGCGGGAGGTTTGAGCAGTTCTTC
>TRBV25-1|TRBJ1-5|NA|NA
CASSYAGYQPQHF
TGTGCCAGCAGTTACGCGGGTTATCAGCCCCAGCATTTT
>TRBV14|TRBJ1-4|once|NA
CASSQGSTGRNEKLFF
TGTGCCAGCAGCCAAGGCTCAACAGGGAGAAATGAAAAACTGTTTTTT
>TRBV27|TRBJ2-1|NA|NA
CASSLGLERVEGQFF
TGTGCCAGCAGTTTAGGGTTAGAAAGGGTGGAGGGGCAGTTCTTC
>TRBV28|TRBJ1-1|NA|NA
CASSQLRDEAFF
TGTGCCAGCAGTCAACTAAGGGATGAAGCTTTCTTT
>TRBV5-1|TRBJ1-1|NA|NA
CASSFQPGLTEAFF
TGCGCCAGCAGCTTCCAGCCTGGGCTCACTGAAGCTTTCTTT
>TRBV7-2|TRBJ1-5|NA|NA
CASSLTPSFLGVGNQPQHF
TGTGCCAGCAGCTTAACCCCAAGCTTCCTCGGAGTTGGCAATCAGCCCCAGCATTTT
>TRBV7-2|TRBJ1-4|medium-sized|NA
CASSTDTFNEKLFF
TGTGCCAGCAGCACCGACACCTTTAATGAAAAACTGTTTTTT
>TRBV7-2|TRBJ1-1|few|NA
CASSLWSGATEAFF
TGTGCCAGCAGCTTATGGTCCGGGGCCACTGAAGCTTTCTTT
>TRBV7-2|TRBJ1-1|NA|NA
CASSFESTGWGTEAFF
TGTGCCAGCAGCTTTGAATCGACCGGGTGGGGGACTGAAGCTTTCTTT
>TRBV5-1|TRBJ2-3|NA|NA
CASSRSSGASTDTQYF
TGCGCCAGCAGCCGCTCTTCCGGGGCCAGCACAGATACGCAGTATTTT
>TRBV19|TRBJ2-7|NA|TRBD2
CASREAGSYEQYF
TGTGCCAGTCGGGAGGCAGGGTCCTACGAGCAGTACTTC
>TRBV29-1|TRBJ1-1|NA|NA
CSVGRVNTEAFF
TGCAGCGTTGGGCGGGTGAACACTGAAGCTTTCTTT
>TRBV28|TRBJ1-6|NA|TRBD1
CASRGRTGDYNSPLHF
TGTGCCAGCAGGGGTAGGACAGGGGACTATAATTCACCCCTCCACTTT
>TRBV6-1|TRBJ2-3|NA|NA
CASRTPSGTDTQYF
TGTGCCAGCCGAACCCCTAGCGGCACAGATACGCAGTATTTT
>TRBV11-1|TRBJ2-2|NA|NA
CASRQSGELFF
TGTGCCAGCCGACAGTCCGGGGAGCTGTTTTTT
>TRBV5-1|TRBJ2-6|NA|TRBD1
CASSTGTGTGANVLTF
TGCGCCAGCAGCACCGGGACAGGGACGGGGGCCAACGTCCTGACTTTC
>TRBV7-2|TRBJ2-4|medium-sized|TRBD2
CASSPLAGAGLNF
TGTGCCAGCAGCCCGTTAGCGGGGGCGGGTTTGAACTTC
>TRBV7-2|TRBJ1-4|NA|NA
CASSLALGGISPPYEKLFF
TGTGCCAGCAGCTTAGCGCTTGGGGGAATTTCACCCCCCTATGAAAAACTGTTTTTT
>TRBV2|TRBJ2-4|NA|NA
CASRGSIQYF
TGTGCCAGCAGAGGGAGCATTCAGTACTTC
>TRBV5-1|TRBJ2-3|once|TRBD2
CASSLGSSGARLGTDTQYF
TGCGCCAGCAGCTTGGGATCAAGCGGGGCCCGCCTTGGCACAGATACGCAGTATTTT
>TRBV19|TRBJ2-5|once|NA
CASTTGQPQETQYF
TGTGCCAGTACCACCGGACAGCCTCAAGAGACCCAGTACTTC
>TRBV7-6|TRBJ2-7|NA|NA
CASSLGTYEQYF
TGTGCCAGCAGCTTAGGCACCTACGAGCAGTACTTC
>TRBV5-6|TRBJ1-5|NA|TRBD1
CASSETGVSNQPQHF
TGTGCCAGCAGCGAAACAGGGGTAAGCAATCAGCCCCAGCATTTT
>TRBV5-6|TRBJ1-2|NA|NA
CASSLSYYGYTF
TGTGCCAGCAGCTTGTCCTACTATGGCTACACCTTC
>TRBV7-6|TRBJ2-1|NA|TRBD1
CASSLNRGQPFF
TGTGCCAGCAGCTTAAACAGGGGGCAGCCGTTCTTC
>TRBV7-3|TRBJ1-6|NA|NA
CASSLKGDSPLHF
TGTGCCAGCAGCTTAAAGGGCGATTCACCCCTCCACTTT
>TRBV5-5|TRBJ2-2|NA|NA
CASSLVVGDTGELFF
TGTGCCAGCAGCTTAGTCGTGGGCGACACCGGGGAGCTGTTTTTT
>TRBV11-3|TRBJ2-1|NA|NA
CASSLEHDNNEQFF
TGTGCCAGCAGCTTAGAACACGATAACAATGAGCAGTTCTTC
>TRBV9|TRBJ1-3|NA|NA
CASSVTGRDDSGNTIYF
TGTGCCAGCAGCGTGACGGGACGCGATGACTCTGGAAACACCATATATTTT
>TRBV2|TRBJ1-4|NA|TRBD1
CASSGGTGEGEKLFF
TGTGCCAGCAGTGGGGGGACAGGGGAGGGTGAAAAACTGTTTTTT
>TRBV19|TRBJ2-6|NA|NA
CATHSFGGGALGANVLTF
TGTGCCACTCACTCTTTTGGGGGAGGAGCTCTGGGGGCCAACGTCCTGACTTTC
>TRBV11-2|TRBJ1-5|NA|NA
CASSLMDSNQPQHF
TGTGCCAGCAGCTTAATGGATTCCAATCAGCCCCAGCATTTT
>TRBV4-2|TRBJ1-1|NA|NA
CASSQEGWGAMNTEAFF
TGTGCCAGCAGCCAAGAGGGATGGGGGGCTATGAACACTGAAGCTTTCTTT
>TRBV28|TRBJ1-5|NA|NA
CASSFGRGPQHF
TGTGCCAGCAGTTTTGGGAGGGGGCCCCAGCATTTT
>TRBV2|TRBJ2-5|NA|NA
CASSITSGQETQYF
TGTGCCAGCAGCATAACGAGCGGCCAAGAGACCCAGTACTTC
>TRBV7-2|TRBJ2-5|NA|NA
CASSLRGQETQYF
TGTGCCAGCAGCTTAAGGGGACAAGAGACCCAGTACTTC
>TRBV5-1|TRBJ2-2|NA|NA
CASSLGVRSTGELFF
TGCGCCAGCAGCTTGGGGGTACGAAGCACCGGGGAGCTGTTTTTT
>TRBV27|TRBJ1-6|few|NA
CASSFDGSSYNSPLHF
TGTGCCAGCAGTTTTGACGGGAGCTCCTATAATTCACCCCTCCACTTT
>TRBV29-1|TRBJ2-7|NA|NA
CSASGAGNEQYF
TGCAGCGCGTCGGGGGCGGGGAACGAGCAGTACTTC
>TRBV14|TRBJ2-1|NA|NA
CASSINPASPWGWEQFF
TGTGCCAGCAGCATCAACCCGGCTAGCCCTTGGGGTTGGGAGCAGTTCTTC
>TRBV7-2|TRBJ2-7|NA|TRBD2
CASSLSGGAWGLFYEQYF
TGTGCCAGCAGCCTCAGCGGGGGGGCCTGGGGATTGTTCTACGAGCAGTACTTC
>TRBV4-1|TRBJ1-3|NA|NA
CASSQEGNTGNTIYF
TGCGCCAGCAGCCAAGAAGGGAACACTGGAAACACCATATATTTT
>TRBV19|TRBJ2-4|once|NA
CASSTSGTEIYF
TGTGCCAGTAGTACCTCCGGGACGGAGATCTACTTC
>TRBV5-5|TRBJ2-7|NA|NA
CASSSPTAFYEQYF
TGTGCCAGCAGCTCCCCCACTGCTTTCTACGAGCAGTACTTC
>TRBV7-2|TRBJ1-5|NA|NA
CASSLDRSGSQHF
TGTGCCAGCAGCTTAGACAGGTCCGGTTCCCAGCATTTT
>TRBV5-5|TRBJ2-3|NA|NA
CASSPWDRPTQYF
TGTGCCAGCAGCCCATGGGACCGCCCAACGCAGTATTTT
>TRBV5-1|TRBJ2-5|NA|TRBD2
CASTHNGGAETQYF
TGCGCCAGCACCCACAACGGGGGGGCAGAGACCCAGTACTTC
>TRBV5-1|TRBJ2-5|few|TRBD1
CASSPGTGGYQETQYF
TGCGCCAGCAGCCCAGGGACAGGGGGTTATCAAGAGACCCAGTACTTC
>TRBV6-1|TRBJ1-1|NA|NA
CASSEAGRGDWAFF
TGTGCCAGCAGTGAAGCTGGCAGGGGTGATTGGGCTTTCTTT
>TRBV2|TRBJ2-1|NA|NA
CASTRVGEQFF
TGTGCCAGTACTAGAGTGGGTGAGCAGTTCTTC